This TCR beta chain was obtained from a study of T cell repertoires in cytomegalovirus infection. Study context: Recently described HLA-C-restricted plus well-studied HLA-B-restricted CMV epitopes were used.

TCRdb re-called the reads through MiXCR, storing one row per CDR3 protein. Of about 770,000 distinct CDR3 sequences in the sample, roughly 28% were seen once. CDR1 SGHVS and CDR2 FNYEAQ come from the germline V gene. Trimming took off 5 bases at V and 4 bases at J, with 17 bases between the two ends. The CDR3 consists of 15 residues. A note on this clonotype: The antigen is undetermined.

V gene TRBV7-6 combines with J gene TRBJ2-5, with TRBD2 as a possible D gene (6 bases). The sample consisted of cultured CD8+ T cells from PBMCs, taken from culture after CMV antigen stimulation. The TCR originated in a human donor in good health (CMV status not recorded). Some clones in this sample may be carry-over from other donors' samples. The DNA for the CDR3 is TGTGCCAGCAGCACCTCCTCCGGGACTCCAGAGACCCAGTACTTC. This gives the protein CASSTSSGTPETQYF.